This record looks at one T cell receptor (beta chain) sequence and its context. It is likely a read error, because the conserved phenylalanine at the end of the CDR3 is missing. This was a deep-level run. The sequencing of unsorted PBMC DNA took place on ten immunoSEQ deep assay plates. Assay: immunoSEQ multiplex PCR; the TCRdb copy retains only in-frame clones and omits some. This table holds around 440,000 clones, 75% to 80% found once. This sample is drawn from a study of shared clonotypes between healthy human individuals. Trimming removed 7 bases from V and 5 bases from J, with 14 bases in between. The germline V gene has CDR1 SQVTM and CDR2 ANQGSEA. The length of the CDR3 is 12 residues. The donors, healthy adults who were HIV-negative, had experienced no recent acute infections or vaccinations. The unsorted samples had tens of millions of PBMCs used for genomic DNA.

Sequenced: PBMCs. The clonotype originates from a woman between 35 and 50 years old in good health. Some clones in this sample may be carry-over from other donors' samples. This chain connects TRBV29-1 to TRBJ1-1, with D tentatively TRBD1 (6 bases). This chain's CDR3 is CSAYFRGTEAFS. The CDR3 DNA reads TGCAGCGCCTACTTCAGGGGTACTGAAGCTTTCTCT.